This T cell receptor beta chain was recorded in a study of blood T cells in healthy people across ages. Then a second PCR, running about 7 to 11 cycles, was carried out with a sample-barcoded 5' primer and a J-beta primer mix. A tag from a template-switch adaptor with 12 random nucleotides marked each cDNA molecule. TCRdb ran MiXCR on the 5' RACE reads and lists one entry per CDR3 protein. The data contain more than 1 million distinct CDR3 sequences, around 45% of them singletons. The CDR3 is 13 amino acids. Trimming took 5 bases from V and 4 from J; bases not matched to a gene: 5. Germline V gene data show CDR1 as SGHTA and CDR2 as FQGNSA.

The chain has TRBV7-2 and TRBJ2-7, with TRBD1 matching over 7 bases. Material for sequencing was blood. This clonotype originated in a woman aged 55-70 years in good health. The CDR3 DNA follows: TGTGCCAGCAGCCCAGGGACAGAGTACGAGCAGTACTTC. Protein product: CASSPGTEYEQYF. Looking up the rest from reference TRBV7-2 and TRBJ2-7 gives the full variable domain: GAGVSQSPSNKVTEKGKDVELRCDPISGHTALYWYRQSLGQGLEFLIYFQGNSAPDKSGLPSDRFSAERTGGSVSTLTIQRTQQEDSAVYLCASSPGTEYEQYFGPGTRLTVT.